These 26 T cell receptor beta chains originate from one sample sequenced in a study of blood T cell repertoires in COVID-19 (dated by TCRdb to 2018 to 2021). Library preparation used the immunoSEQ multiplex PCR assay. Sourced from immuneACCESS, this table was stored by TCRdb with only in-frame sequences that have V and J called. A share of the clones is absent; for the studies checked, an unresolved V gene accounts for under half, and the remainder has no known explanation. The sample data list 100,000 to 150,000 clones, and roughly 84% of these were observed just once. The biggest ten clones account for approximately 18% of the sample. Material: peripheral blood. The receptors were gathered from a woman older than 75 with acute or convalescent COVID-19.

The rearrangement joins TRBV7-8 to TRBJ1-1; 7 bases align to TRBD1. This CDR3 has 14 residues. The V gene's germline CDR1 is SGHVS and CDR2 FQNEAQ. V trimming: 5 bases; J trimming: 1 base; junction bases outside the gene matches: 4. The DNA for the CDR3 is TGTGCCAGCAGCCGAGGGACAGAGAACACTGAAGCTTTCTTT. Translation: CASSRGTENTEAFF.

The chain is built from TRBV7-9 and TRBJ2-7; 8 bases fit TRBD1. V shed 2 bases and J 4 bases; nucleotides not matched to a gene: 10. Germline V gene sequence: CDR1 SEHNR, CDR2 FQNEAQ (reference sequence). The CDR3 is made up of 16 amino acids. CDR3 DNA: TGTGCCAGCAGCTTAAGCCCCCCCAGGGGGCAGTACGAGCAGTACTTC. Translated: CASSLSPPRGQYEQYF.

The chain carries TRBV18 and TRBJ1-2; no clear D. The CDR3 covers 14 residues. Germline values: CDR1 KGHSH, CDR2 LQKENI. V lost 2 bases and J lost 1, with 8 bases in between. This chain's CDR3 is CASSPGSVNYGYTF. Here the CDR3 DNA reads TGTGCCAGCTCACCAGGGAGCGTTAACTATGGCTACACCTTC.

The gene calls are TRBV30 and TRBJ2-1; the D is unclear. With 0 bases removed from V and 8 bases from J, the gap between germline ends came to 11 bases. CDR3 length: 13 residues. Germline lookup yields CDR1 GTSNPN and CDR2 SVGIG (reference sequence). CDR3: CAWSVILGDEQFF. The DNA for the CDR3 is TGTGCCTGGAGTGTAATCCTGGGCGATGAGCAGTTCTTC.

This sequence joins TRBV6-5 and TRBJ2-3; D gene uncertain. Per germline, CDR1 MNHEY and CDR2 SVGAGI. V lost 2 bases, J lost 1 base, and 7 bases lay in between. The CDR3 covers 14 residues. CDR3 sequence reads: CASSYVAGTDTQYF. Written as DNA, the CDR3 is TGTGCCAGCAGTTACGTTGCGGGCACAGATACGCAGTATTTT.

This clone was counted once. The chain is built from TRBV5-4 and TRBJ1-1; D is undetermined. Germline V gene lookup returns CDR1 SGHNT and CDR2 YYREEE (reference sequence). This CDR3 is 14 amino acids long. Trimming shortened V by 2 bases and J by 5 bases, and 13 bases separated the two germline ends. The CDR3: CASSLLQGGTEAFF. The CDR3 bases are TGTGCCAGCAGCTTACTACAAGGAGGGACTGAAGCTTTCTTT.

The gene calls are TRBV5-1 and TRBJ2-2; 14 bases are a match to TRBD2. J gave up 3 bases and V 0 bases, and 7 bases lay outside the gene matches. The CDR3 consists of 19 residues. The germline CDR1 and CDR2 sequences are SGHRS and YFSETQ. The CDR3 sequence is CASSLGLAGGPVYTGELFF. The CDR3 DNA follows: TGCGCCAGCAGCTTGGGACTAGCGGGAGGGCCCGTGTACACCGGGGAGCTGTTTTTT. Variable domain in full (rest from reference TRBV5-1 and TRBJ2-2): KAGVTQTPRYLIKTRGQQVTLSCSPISGHRSVSWYQQTPGQGLQFLFEYFSETQRNKGNFPGRFSGRQFSNSRSEMNVSTLELGDSALYLCASSLGLAGGPVYTGELFFGEGSRLTVL.

The CDR3 region is CASRLTGDRYGYTF. CDR3 nucleotide sequence: TGTGCCAGCAGATTAACAGGGGATCGATATGGCTACACCTTC. The chain combines TRBV5-6 with TRBJ1-2; 7 bases map to TRBD1. The CDR3 runs to 14 residues. V lost 5 bases, J lost 5 bases, and 9 bases stayed unmatched. Germline V CDR1 and CDR2: SGHDT, YYEEEE.

CDR3: CASSPAGPRGYGYTF. CDR3 nucleotide sequence: TGTGCCAGCAGCCCAGCAGGTCCCCGGGGCTATGGCTACACCTTC. V is TRBV14 and J is TRBJ1-2; unclear D gene. Between the trimmed V and J ends, which lost 4 bases and 4 bases, there was a span of 16 bases. The CDR3 loop spans 15 amino acids. Germline CDR1 is SGHDN and CDR2 is FVKESK.

The sample holds a few counts of this clone. This sequence joins TRBV10-2 and TRBJ2-3, with TRBD1 identical over 8 bases. The CDR3 length is 14 residues. The ends lost 4 bases at V and 4 bases at J; junction bases unmatched: 4. CDR1 and CDR2 (germline): WSHSY, SAAADI. This CDR3 reads CASSVAGGSDTQYF. In DNA form, the CDR3 reads TGCGCCAGCAGTGTGGCAGGGGGCTCAGATACGCAGTATTTT.

The chain employs TRBV6-5 and TRBJ2-3, with a possible D match to TRBD2 (5 bases). Germline V lookup: CDR1 MNHEY, CDR2 SVGAGI. The CDR3 totals 15 residues. The V gene lost 0 bases and the J gene lost 5 bases, with 12 bases spanning the gap. Here the CDR3 reads CASSYSRISGDTQYF. DNA for the CDR3: TGTGCCAGCAGTTACTCGCGGATCAGCGGAGATACGCAGTATTTT.

This clone has a single count. The chain combines TRBV6-5 with TRBJ1-5, with 8 positions matching TRBD1. This CDR3 region has 15 residues. Germline-derived CDR1 and CDR2 are MNHEY and SVGAGI. V dropped 6 bases and J dropped 3; count of bases not matched to a gene: 7. Here the CDR3 reads CASRVQGGHNQPQHF. CDR3 sequence (DNA): TGTGCCAGCAGGGTACAGGGGGGACACAATCAGCCCCAGCATTTT.

The gene calls are TRBV25-1 and TRBJ1-1; D call uncertain. V gave up 9 bases and J gave up 4 bases, with 18 bases separating them. The CDR3 runs to 14 residues. Germline V gene lookup returns CDR1 MGHDK and CDR2 SYGVNS. CDR3 region: CASTGRAYPTEAFF. In DNA, the CDR3 is TGTGCCAGTACGGGAAGGGCTTACCCCACTGAAGCTTTCTTT. The full variable domain, its missing parts supplied by reference TRBV25-1 and TRBJ1-1, is EADIYQTPRYLVIGTGKKITLECSQTMGHDKMYWYQQDPGMELHLIHYSYGVNSTEKGDLSSESTVSRIRTEHFPLTLESARPSHTSQYLCASTGRAYPTEAFFGQGTRLTVV.

V usage is TRBV5-1 and J usage is TRBJ1-1, with TRBD1 matching 10 bases. V dropped 9 bases and J dropped 4; count of bases not matched to a gene: 9. Germline V gene sequence: CDR1 SGHRS, CDR2 YFSETQ. The CDR3 length is 14 residues. The CDR3 spells CATRQGASSTEAFF. Here the CDR3 DNA reads TGCGCCACAAGACAGGGGGCATCCAGCACTGAAGCTTTCTTT.

This chain connects TRBV19 to TRBJ2-4; D may be TRBD2 (6 bases). V shed 3 bases and J shed 8 bases, with 20 bases lying between them. The CDR3 has 16 residues. Germline V gene sequence: CDR1 LNHDA, CDR2 SQIVND (reference sequence). Here the CDR3 reads CASSIFGAGGQDIQYF. The CDR3 nucleotides are TGTGCCAGTAGTATTTTCGGAGCCGGGGGTCAGGACATTCAGTACTTC. Based on the CDR3 plus reference TRBV19 and TRBJ2-4, the full variable domain is DGGITQSPKYLFRKEGQNVTLSCEQNLNHDAMYWYRQDPGQGLRLIYYSQIVNDFQKGDIAEGYSVSREKKESFPLTVTSAQKNPTAFYLCASSIFGAGGQDIQYFGAGTRLSVL.

The chain recombines TRBV5-1 with TRBJ1-5, with 7 bases matching TRBD1. The CDR3 is made up of 17 amino acids. Germline V gene lookup returns CDR1 SGHRS and CDR2 YFSETQ. After removal of 4 bases from V and 0 bases from J, the junction contained 10 bases not matched to a gene. CDR3 sequence reads: CASSPGDSPYSNQPQHF. The CDR3 DNA sequence: TGCGCCAGCAGCCCGGGGGACAGCCCATATAGCAATCAGCCCCAGCATTTT.

CDR3 sequence (DNA): TGTGCCAGCAGGGGCTATGGGAATGAGCAGTTCTTC. This sequence encodes CASRGYGNEQFF. The chain carries TRBV6-5 and TRBJ2-1; no clear D. V was cut by 6 bases and J by 7 bases, with 10 bases left in between. This CDR3 is built from 12 residues. The germline V gene has CDR1 MNHEY and CDR2 SVGAGI.

The V gene is TRBV12-3 or TRBV12-4, the J gene TRBJ2-1; TRBD2 might be the D (6 bases). The CDR3 length is 12 residues. V dropped 7 bases and J dropped 9 bases, with 13 bases sitting between them. This CDR3 reads CASTSGRGEQFF. Written as DNA, the CDR3 is TGTGCCAGCACTTCCGGGCGGGGTGAGCAGTTCTTC.

The CDR3 nucleotides are TGTGCCAGCAGTTCAGGACAGGGTAAGGAGAAGAACACTGAAGCTTTCTTT. Amino acids: CASSSGQGKEKNTEAFF. The V and J genes are TRBV27 and TRBJ1-1, with 8 bases lining up with TRBD1. Germline V gene data show CDR1 as MNHEY and CDR2 as SMNVEV (reference sequence). With 4 bases clipped from V and 1 base from J, the junction kept 11 bases outside the gene matches. The CDR3 is 17 residues long.

The chain employs TRBV4-3 and TRBJ1-1; 8 nucleotides match TRBD1. The CDR3 totals 14 residues. CDR1 is LGHNA, CDR2 YSLEER, per germline. After removal of 2 bases from V and 7 bases from J, the junction contained 6 bases not matched to a gene. The CDR3 loop is CASSQLDRGGEAFF. Here the CDR3 DNA reads TGCGCCAGCAGCCAACTCGACAGGGGAGGTGAAGCTTTCTTT.

The V and J genes are TRBV6-6 and TRBJ1-2, with 7 positions matching TRBD1. The CDR3 has 14 residues. V shed 5 bases, J shed 4 bases, and the junction held 7 bases outside the gene matches. Germline lookup yields CDR1 MNHNY and CDR2 SVGAGI (reference sequence). The CDR3 here is CASSGRQGPYGYTF. DNA of the CDR3: TGTGCCAGCAGTGGTAGACAGGGACCCTATGGCTACACCTTC.

The chain's CDR3 is CASGRTGFYGYTF. The CDR3 bases are TGTGCTAGTGGACGGACAGGCTTCTATGGCTACACCTTC. This chain joins TRBV12-5 and TRBJ1-2, with 7 bases aligning to TRBD1. The CDR3 is 13 amino acids. The V segment lost 6 bases and the J segment 4 bases; nucleotides outside the gene matches: 5. Germline V gene data show CDR1 as LGHNT and CDR2 as FRNRAP.

The rearrangement links TRBV14 to TRBJ1-1; D might be TRBD1 (6 bases). The CDR3 loop spans 13 amino acids. Germline V gene sequence: CDR1 SGHDN, CDR2 FVKESK. V gave up 5 bases and J gave up 4 bases, with 11 bases separating them. The CDR3 sequence: CASSTVRGTEAFF. Here the CDR3 DNA reads TGTGCCAGCAGCACCGTCAGGGGCACTGAAGCTTTCTTT.

The chain is built from TRBV16 and TRBJ2-7, with 11 bases lining up with TRBD1. CDR1 and CDR2 from the germline V gene are KGHSY and FQNENV. The CDR3 totals 14 residues. V lost 6 bases and J lost 2; bases outside the gene matches: 3. CDR3 in amino acids: CASRGQGATYEQYF. In DNA, the CDR3 is TGTGCCAGCAGAGGACAGGGGGCCACCTACGAGCAGTACTTC.

V and J are TRBV2 and TRBJ2-3; weak D call: TRBD2 (5 bases). CDR1 SNHLY and CDR2 FYNNEI come from the germline V gene. CDR3 length equals 16 residues. Trimming removed 5 bases from V and 1 base from J, with 16 bases in between. The CDR3 coding sequence is TGTGCCAGCAGTATAATAGCTGGAGGCGGCACAGATACGCAGTATTTT. It specifies CASSIIAGGGTDTQYF. Complete variable domain (other parts from reference TRBV2 and TRBJ2-3): EPEVTQTPSHQVTQMGQEVILRCVPISNHLYFYWYRQILGQKVEFLVSFYNNEISEKSEIFDDQFSVERPDGSNFTLKIRSTKLEDSAMYFCASSIIAGGGTDTQYFGPGTRLTVL.

CDR3 sequence reads: CASSAITGAFQETQYF. The DNA of the CDR3 is TGTGCCAGCAGCGCCATTACGGGAGCGTTCCAAGAGACCCAGTACTTC. The chain couples TRBV25-1 to TRBJ2-5; weak D call: TRBD2 (6 bases). The CDR3 length is 16 residues. In germline, CDR1 is MGHDK, CDR2 SYGVNS. Trimming cost V 6 bases and J 1 base, with 18 bases left between them.